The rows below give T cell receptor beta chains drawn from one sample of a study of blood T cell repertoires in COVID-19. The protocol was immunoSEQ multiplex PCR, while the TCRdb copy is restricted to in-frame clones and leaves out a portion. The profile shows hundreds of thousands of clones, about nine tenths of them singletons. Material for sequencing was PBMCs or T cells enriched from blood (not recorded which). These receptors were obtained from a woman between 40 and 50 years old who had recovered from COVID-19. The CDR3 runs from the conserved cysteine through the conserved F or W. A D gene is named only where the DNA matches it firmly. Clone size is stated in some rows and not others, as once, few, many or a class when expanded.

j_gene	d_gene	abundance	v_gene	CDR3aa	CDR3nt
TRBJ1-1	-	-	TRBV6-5	CASIQTRFMNTEAFF	TGTGCCAGCATCCAGACACGTTTCATGAACACTGAAGCTTTCTTT
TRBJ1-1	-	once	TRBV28	CASSEWRDNTEAFF	TGTGCCAGCAGTGAATGGAGGGATAACACTGAAGCTTTCTTT
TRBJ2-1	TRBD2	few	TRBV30	CAWIREGQFEQFF	TGTGCCTGGATACGGGAGGGCCAATTTGAGCAGTTCTTC
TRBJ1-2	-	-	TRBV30	CAWNGGYYGYTF	TGTGCCTGGAATGGAGGGTACTATGGCTACACCTTC
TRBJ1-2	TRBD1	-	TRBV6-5	CASSYRSTGGSFTF	TGTGCCAGCAGTTACCGTTCGACAGGGGGCTCTTTCACCTTC
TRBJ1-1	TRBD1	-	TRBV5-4	CASSGTGGRNTEAFF	TGTGCCAGCAGCGGGACAGGGGGTCGGAATACTGAAGCTTTCTTT
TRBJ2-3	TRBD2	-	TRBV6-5	CASRILAGRTDTQYF	TGTGCCAGCAGGATCCTAGCGGGGCGCACAGATACGCAGTATTTT
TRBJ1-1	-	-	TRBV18	CASSPRPGENTEAFF	TGTGCCAGCTCACCACGGCCGGGGGAGAACACTGAAGCTTTCTTT
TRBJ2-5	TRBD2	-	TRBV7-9	CASSPLSGGQETQYF	TGTGCCAGCAGCCCTTTGAGCGGGGGCCAGGAGACCCAGTACTTC
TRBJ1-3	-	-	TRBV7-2	CASSAQGWGNTIYF	TGTGCCAGCAGCGCTCAGGGGTGGGGAAACACCATATATTTT
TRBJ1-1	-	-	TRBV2	CASRPGQVNTEAFF	TGTGCCAGCAGACCCGGACAAGTGAACACTGAAGCTTTCTTT
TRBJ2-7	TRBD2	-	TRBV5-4	CASSSAGGASYEQYF	TGTGCCAGCAGTTCAGCGGGAGGGGCCTCCTACGAGCAGTACTTC
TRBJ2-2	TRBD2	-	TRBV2	CASSLRGGNTGELFF	TGTGCCAGCAGCCTGCGGGGGGGAAACACCGGGGAGCTGTTTTTT
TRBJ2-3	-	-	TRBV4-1	CASSTAPSVDTQYF	TGCGCCAGCAGCACCGCCCCTAGCGTCGATACGCAGTATTTT
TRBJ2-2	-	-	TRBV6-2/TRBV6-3	CASSYVLSSNTGELFF	TGTGCCAGCAGTTACGTCTTGTCCTCGAACACCGGGGAGCTGTTTTTT
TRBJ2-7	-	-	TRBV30	CAWSVKTGSGSYEQYF	TGTGCCTGGAGTGTAAAAACTGGTAGCGGCTCCTACGAGCAGTACTTC
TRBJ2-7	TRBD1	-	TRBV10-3	CAISERDRGSYEQYF	TGTGCCATCAGTGAGCGGGACAGGGGCTCCTACGAGCAGTACTTC
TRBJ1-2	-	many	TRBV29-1	CSAPAGVSYGYTF	TGCAGCGCCCCGGCAGGGGTAAGCTATGGCTACACCTTC
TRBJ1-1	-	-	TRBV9	CASSVDWQWNTEAFF	TGTGCCAGCAGCGTAGATTGGCAGTGGAACACTGAAGCTTTCTTT
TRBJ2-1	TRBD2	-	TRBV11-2	CASSLSAGGLGEQFF	TGTGCCAGCAGCTTATCGGCGGGGGGCCTGGGTGAGCAGTTCTTC
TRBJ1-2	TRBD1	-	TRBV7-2	CASSLSGTGALTNYGYTF	TGTGCCAGCAGCTTAAGTGGCACAGGGGCTTTAACTAACTATGGCTACACCTTC
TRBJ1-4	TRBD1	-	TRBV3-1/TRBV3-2	CASSQGQIGYEKLFF	TGTGCCAGCAGCCAGGGACAGATAGGATATGAAAAACTGTTTTTT
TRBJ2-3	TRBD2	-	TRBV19	CASSTLLAGVSDTQYF	TGTGCCAGTAGTACCCTACTAGCGGGAGTATCAGATACGCAGTATTTT
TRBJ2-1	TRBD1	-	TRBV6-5	CASSPRTGGYNEQFF	TGTGCCAGCAGCCCCAGGACAGGAGGATACAATGAGCAGTTCTTC
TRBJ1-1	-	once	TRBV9	CASSVTSENTEAFF	TGTGCCAGCAGCGTAACTTCTGAGAACACTGAAGCTTTCTTT
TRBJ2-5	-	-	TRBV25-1	CASSDSAGWVEGTQYF	TGTGCCAGCAGTGATTCGGCCGGTTGGGTAGAGGGGACCCAGTACTTC
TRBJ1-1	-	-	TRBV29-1	CSVARSPDTEAFF	TGCAGCGTTGCCCGGTCACCCGACACTGAAGCTTTCTTT
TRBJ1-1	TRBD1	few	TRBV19	CASSIGQGARLDTEAFF	TGTGCCAGTAGTATAGGACAGGGGGCGAGGTTGGACACTGAAGCTTTCTTT
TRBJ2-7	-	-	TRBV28	CASSSGVQAGSSYEQYF	TGTGCCAGCAGTTCCGGAGTTCAGGCGGGGAGCTCCTACGAGCAGTACTTC
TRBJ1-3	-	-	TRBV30	CAWSRSSGLGNTIYF	TGTGCCTGGAGTCGGTCCTCGGGACTCGGAAACACCATATATTTT
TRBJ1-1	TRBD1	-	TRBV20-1	CGDRRATEAFF	TGCGGGGACAGGAGGGCAACTGAAGCTTTCTTT
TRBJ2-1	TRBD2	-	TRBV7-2	CASSGSGGGYNEQFF	TGTGCCAGCAGCGGTAGCGGGGGGGGGTACAATGAGCAGTTCTTC
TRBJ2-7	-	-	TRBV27	CALHEASYEQYF	TGTGCCCTTCATGAGGCTAGCTACGAGCAGTACTTC
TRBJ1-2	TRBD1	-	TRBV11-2	CASSSRQGTIYGYTF	TGTGCCAGCAGCTCTCGACAGGGGACCATCTATGGCTACACCTTC
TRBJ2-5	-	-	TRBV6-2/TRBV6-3	CASSRGNQETQYF	TGTGCCAGCAGTCGGGGAAACCAAGAGACCCAGTACTTC
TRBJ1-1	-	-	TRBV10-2	CASSGMNTEAFF	TGCGCCAGCTCGGGGATGAACACTGAAGCTTTCTTT
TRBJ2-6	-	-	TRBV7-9	CASTQMGGFSGANVLTF	TGTGCCAGCACCCAAATGGGAGGATTCTCTGGGGCCAACGTCCTGACTTTC
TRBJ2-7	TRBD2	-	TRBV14	CASSQDGGSSDYEQYF	TGTGCCAGCAGCCAAGACGGGGGGTCCTCGGACTACGAGCAGTACTTC
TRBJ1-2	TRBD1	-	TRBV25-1	CASSDTRTGGLDGYTF	TGTGCCAGCAGTGACACACGGACAGGGGGCCTGGATGGCTACACCTTC
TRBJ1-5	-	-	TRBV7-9	CASSSLNRDQPQHF	TGTGCCAGCAGCTCATTAAACCGGGATCAGCCCCAGCATTTT
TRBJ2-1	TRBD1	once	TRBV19	CASSGQYSISPGQGTYNEQFF	TGTGCCAGTAGTGGCCAATACTCAATTTCACCGGGACAGGGGACGTACAATGAGCAGTTCTTC